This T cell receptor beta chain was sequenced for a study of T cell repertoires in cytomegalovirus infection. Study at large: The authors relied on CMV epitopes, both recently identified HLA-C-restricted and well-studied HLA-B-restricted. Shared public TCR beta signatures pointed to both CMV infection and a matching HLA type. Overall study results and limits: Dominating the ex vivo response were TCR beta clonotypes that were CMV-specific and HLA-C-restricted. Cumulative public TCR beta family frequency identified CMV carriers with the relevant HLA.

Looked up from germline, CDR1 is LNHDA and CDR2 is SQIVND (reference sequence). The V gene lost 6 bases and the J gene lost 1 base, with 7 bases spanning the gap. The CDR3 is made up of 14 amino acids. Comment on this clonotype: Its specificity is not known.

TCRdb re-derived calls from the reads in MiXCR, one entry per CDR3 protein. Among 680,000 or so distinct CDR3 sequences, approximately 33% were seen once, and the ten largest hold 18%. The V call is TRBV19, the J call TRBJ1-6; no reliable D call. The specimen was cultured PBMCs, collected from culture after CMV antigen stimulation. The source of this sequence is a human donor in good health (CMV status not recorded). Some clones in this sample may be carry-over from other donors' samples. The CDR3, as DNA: TGTGCCAGTAGGGCCTATTCCTATAATTCACCCCTCCACTTT. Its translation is CASRAYSYNSPLHF.